The source of this T cell receptor beta chain is a study of blood T cell repertoires in COVID-19. The wider study: Sites in the United States, Italy and Spain provided acute and convalescent COVID-19 samples. PBMCs, B-cell-depleted T cells, or T cells provided the cDNA or gDNA that made up the material.

Germline CDR1 reads SGHRS; CDR2 reads YFSETQ. The CDR3 consists of 15 residues. The trim removed 1 base at V and 2 bases at J, leaving 2 bases unmatched. Produced via immunoSEQ multiplex PCR; TCRdb's table is partial and in-frame only. The sample consists of some 150,000 clones, around nine tenths of them appearing once. Material: peripheral blood. This chain links TRBV5-1 with TRBJ2-2; 7 bases are shared with TRBD2. This receptor was identified in a woman aged 50 to 60 with active or convalescent COVID-19. CDR3 loop: CASSLLTSNTGELFF. The DNA of the CDR3 is TGCGCCAGCAGCTTGTTGACTAGCAACACCGGGGAGCTGTTTTTT.